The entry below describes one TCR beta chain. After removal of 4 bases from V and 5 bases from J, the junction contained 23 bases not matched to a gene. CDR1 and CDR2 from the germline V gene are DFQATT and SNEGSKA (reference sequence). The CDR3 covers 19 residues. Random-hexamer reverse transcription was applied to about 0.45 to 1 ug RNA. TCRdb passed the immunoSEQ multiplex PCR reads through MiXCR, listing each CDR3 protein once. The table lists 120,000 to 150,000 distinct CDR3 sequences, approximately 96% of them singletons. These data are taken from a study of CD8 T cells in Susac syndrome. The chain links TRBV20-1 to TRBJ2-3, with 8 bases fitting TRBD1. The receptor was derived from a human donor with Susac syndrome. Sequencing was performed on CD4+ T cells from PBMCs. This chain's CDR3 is CSATPWTGFVEVAQDTQYF. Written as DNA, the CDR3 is TGCAGTGCTACCCCCTGGACAGGGTTCGTTGAGGTTGCACAAGATACGCAGTATTTT.